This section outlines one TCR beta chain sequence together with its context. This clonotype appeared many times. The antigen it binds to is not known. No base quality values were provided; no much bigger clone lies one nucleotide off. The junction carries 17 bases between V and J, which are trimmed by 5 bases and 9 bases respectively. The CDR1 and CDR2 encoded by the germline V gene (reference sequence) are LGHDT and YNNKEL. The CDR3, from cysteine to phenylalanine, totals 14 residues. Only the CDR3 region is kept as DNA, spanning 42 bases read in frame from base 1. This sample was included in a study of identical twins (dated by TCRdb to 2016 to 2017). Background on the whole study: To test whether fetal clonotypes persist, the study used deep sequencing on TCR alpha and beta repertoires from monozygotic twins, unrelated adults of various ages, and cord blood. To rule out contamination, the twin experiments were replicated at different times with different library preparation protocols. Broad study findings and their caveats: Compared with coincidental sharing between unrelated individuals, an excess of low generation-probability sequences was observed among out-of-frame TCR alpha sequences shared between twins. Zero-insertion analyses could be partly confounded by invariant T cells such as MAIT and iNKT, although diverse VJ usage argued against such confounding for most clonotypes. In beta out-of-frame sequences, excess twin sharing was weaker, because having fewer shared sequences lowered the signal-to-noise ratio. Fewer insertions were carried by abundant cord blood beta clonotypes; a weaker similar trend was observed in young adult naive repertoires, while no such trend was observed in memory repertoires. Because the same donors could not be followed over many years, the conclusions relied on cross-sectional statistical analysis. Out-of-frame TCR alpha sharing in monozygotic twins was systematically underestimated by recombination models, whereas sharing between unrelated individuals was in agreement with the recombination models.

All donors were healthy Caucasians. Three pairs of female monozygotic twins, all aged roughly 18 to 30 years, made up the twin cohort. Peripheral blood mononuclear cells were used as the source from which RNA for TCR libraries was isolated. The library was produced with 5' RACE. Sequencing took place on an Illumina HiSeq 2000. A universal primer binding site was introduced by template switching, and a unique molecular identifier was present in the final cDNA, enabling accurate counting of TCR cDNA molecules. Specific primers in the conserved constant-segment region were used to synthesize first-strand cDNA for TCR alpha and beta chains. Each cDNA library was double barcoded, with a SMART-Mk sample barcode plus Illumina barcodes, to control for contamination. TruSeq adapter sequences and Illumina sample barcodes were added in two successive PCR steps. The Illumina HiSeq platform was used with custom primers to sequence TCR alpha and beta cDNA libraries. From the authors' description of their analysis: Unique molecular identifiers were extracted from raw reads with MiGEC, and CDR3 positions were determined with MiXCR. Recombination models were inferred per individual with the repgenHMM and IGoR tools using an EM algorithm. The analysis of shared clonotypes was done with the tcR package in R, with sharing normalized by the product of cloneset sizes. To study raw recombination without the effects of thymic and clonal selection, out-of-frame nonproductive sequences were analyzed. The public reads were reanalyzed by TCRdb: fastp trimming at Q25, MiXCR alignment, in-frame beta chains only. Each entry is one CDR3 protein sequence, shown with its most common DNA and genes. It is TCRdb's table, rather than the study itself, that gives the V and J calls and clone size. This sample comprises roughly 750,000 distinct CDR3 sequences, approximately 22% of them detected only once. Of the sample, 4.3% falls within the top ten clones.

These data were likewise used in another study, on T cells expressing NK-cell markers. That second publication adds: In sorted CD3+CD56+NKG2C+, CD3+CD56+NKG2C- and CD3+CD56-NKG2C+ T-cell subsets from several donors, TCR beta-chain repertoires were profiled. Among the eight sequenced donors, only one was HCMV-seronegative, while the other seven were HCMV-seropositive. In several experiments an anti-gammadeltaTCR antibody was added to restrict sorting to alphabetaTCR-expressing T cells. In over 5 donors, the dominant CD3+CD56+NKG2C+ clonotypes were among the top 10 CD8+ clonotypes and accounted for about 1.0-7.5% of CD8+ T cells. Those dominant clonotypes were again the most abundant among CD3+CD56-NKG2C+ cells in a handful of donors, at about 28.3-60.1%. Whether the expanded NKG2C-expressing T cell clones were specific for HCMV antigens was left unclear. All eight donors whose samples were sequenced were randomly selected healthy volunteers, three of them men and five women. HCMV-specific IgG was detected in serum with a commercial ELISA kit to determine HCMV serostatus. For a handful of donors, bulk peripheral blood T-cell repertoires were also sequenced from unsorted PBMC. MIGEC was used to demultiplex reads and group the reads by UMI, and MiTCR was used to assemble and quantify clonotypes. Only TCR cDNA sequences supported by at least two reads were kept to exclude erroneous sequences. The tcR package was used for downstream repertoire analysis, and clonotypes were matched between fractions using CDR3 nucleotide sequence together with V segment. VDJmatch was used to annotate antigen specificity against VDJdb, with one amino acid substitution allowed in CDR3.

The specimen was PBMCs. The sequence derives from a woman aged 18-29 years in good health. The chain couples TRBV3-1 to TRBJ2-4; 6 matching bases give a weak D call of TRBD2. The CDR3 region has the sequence CASSSLARGGIQYF. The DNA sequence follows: TGTGCCAGCAGCTCGCTAGCGAGGGGAGGCATTCAGTACTTC.